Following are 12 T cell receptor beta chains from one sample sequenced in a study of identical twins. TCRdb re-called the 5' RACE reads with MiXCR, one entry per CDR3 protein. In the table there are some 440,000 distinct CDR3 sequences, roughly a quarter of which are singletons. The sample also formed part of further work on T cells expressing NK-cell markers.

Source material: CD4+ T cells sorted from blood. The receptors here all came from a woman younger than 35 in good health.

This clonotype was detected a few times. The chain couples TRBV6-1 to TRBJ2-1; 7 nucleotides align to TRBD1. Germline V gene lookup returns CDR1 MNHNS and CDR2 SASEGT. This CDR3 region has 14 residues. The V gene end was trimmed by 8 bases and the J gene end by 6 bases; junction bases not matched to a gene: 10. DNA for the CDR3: TGTGCCAGCCTTCGGGACAGTAAGAGCAATGAGCAGTTCTTC. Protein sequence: CASLRDSKSNEQFF.

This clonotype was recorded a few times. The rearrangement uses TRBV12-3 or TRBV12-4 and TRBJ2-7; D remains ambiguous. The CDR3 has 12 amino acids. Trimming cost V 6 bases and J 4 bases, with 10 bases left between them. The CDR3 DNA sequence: TGTGCCAGCAGGCGGACCCAATACGAGCAGTACTTC. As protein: CASRRTQYEQYF.

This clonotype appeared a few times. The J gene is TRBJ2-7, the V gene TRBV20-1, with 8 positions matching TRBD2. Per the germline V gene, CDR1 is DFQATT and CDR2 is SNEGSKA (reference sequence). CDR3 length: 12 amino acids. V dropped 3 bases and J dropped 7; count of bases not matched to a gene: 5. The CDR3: CSASPGGREQYF. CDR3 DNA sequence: TGCAGTGCTAGCCCGGGGGGGAGAGAGCAGTACTTC.

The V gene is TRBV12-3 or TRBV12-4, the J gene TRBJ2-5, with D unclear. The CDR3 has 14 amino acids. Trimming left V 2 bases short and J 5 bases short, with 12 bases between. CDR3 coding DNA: TGTGCCAGCAGTTTAACGGGTCTAGGGGAGACCCAGTACTTC. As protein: CASSLTGLGETQYF.

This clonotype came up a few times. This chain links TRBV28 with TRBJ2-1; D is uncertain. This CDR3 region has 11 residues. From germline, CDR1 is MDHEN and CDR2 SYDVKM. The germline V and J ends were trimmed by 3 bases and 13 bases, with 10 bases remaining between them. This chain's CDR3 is CASSLRSGQFF. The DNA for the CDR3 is TGTGCCAGCAGTTTGAGAAGTGGTCAGTTCTTC.

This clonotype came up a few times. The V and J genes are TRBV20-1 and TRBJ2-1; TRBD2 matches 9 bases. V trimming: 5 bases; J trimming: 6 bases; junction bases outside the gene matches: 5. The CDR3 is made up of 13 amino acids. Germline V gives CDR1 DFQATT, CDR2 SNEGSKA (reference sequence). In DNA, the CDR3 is TGCAGTGCTTGGGCTAGCGGGGTCAATGAGCAGTTCTTC. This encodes CSAWASGVNEQFF.

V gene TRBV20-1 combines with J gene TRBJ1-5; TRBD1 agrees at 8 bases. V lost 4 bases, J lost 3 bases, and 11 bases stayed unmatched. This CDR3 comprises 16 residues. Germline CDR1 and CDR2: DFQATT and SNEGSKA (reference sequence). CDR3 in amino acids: CSAKLPGTGNNQPQHF. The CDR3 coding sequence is TGCAGTGCTAAACTCCCCGGGACAGGTAACAATCAGCCCCAGCATTTT.

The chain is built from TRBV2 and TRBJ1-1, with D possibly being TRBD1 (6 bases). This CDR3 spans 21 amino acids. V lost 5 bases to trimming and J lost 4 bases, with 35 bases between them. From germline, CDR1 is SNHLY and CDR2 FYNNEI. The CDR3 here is CASSKSSRGRGGMLGSTEAFF. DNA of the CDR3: TGTGCCAGCAGTAAATCTTCGAGGGGCAGGGGAGGAATGTTGGGTAGCACTGAAGCTTTCTTT.

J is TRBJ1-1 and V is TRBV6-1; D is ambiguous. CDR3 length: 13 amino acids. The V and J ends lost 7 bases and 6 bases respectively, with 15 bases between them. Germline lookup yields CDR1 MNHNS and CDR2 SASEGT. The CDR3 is CASKARIRSEAFF. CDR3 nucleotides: TGTGCCAGCAAAGCTCGTATAAGATCTGAAGCTTTCTTT.

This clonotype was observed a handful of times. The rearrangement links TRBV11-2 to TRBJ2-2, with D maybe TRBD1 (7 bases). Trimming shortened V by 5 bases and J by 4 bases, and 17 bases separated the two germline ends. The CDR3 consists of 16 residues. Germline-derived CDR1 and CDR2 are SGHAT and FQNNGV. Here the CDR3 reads CASSMPRQGGTGELFF. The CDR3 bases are TGTGCCAGCAGCATGCCCCGACAGGGAGGCACCGGGGAGCTGTTTTTT.

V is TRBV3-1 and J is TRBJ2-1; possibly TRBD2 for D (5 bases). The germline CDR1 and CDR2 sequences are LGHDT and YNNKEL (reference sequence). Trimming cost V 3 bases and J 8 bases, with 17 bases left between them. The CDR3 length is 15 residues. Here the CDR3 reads CASSQEDDSWDEQFF. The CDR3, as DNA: TGTGCCAGCAGCCAGGAGGACGATAGTTGGGATGAGCAGTTCTTC.

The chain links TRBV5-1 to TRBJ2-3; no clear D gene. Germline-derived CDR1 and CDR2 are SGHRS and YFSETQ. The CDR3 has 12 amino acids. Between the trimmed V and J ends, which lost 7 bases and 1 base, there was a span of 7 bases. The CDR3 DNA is TGCGCCAGCGCCAAGGGCACAGATACGCAGTATTTT. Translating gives CASAKGTDTQYF. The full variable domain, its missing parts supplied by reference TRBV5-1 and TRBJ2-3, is KAGVTQTPRYLIKTRGQQVTLSCSPISGHRSVSWYQQTPGQGLQFLFEYFSETQRNKGNFPGRFSGRQFSNSRSEMNVSTLELGDSALYLCASAKGTDTQYFGPGTRLTVL.